This paragraph reports one T cell receptor (beta chain). These data belong to a study of somatic mutations in cytotoxic T cells in rheumatoid arthritis. Study-wide background: Using a FACSAria II or Sony SH800, a portion of the V beta antibody-stained T-cell populations were flow-sorted at nearly 100% purity, and among those populations were V beta1+ cells that were then sequenced for TCRB.

This CDR3 has 13 residues. Germline values: CDR1 SGHRS, CDR2 YFSETQ. V shed 4 bases and J shed 1 base, with 8 bases lying between them. Source study methods: After comparison against published virus-specific TCRB sequences, only a few of the patient CD8+ clones larger than 1% turned out to match them. The table came from immunoSEQ multiplex PCR; TCRdb's copy has only in-frame clones and leaves some out. From that table come the V and J calls and clone size; the DNA was used to work out D and trimming. The sample has 10,000 to 13,000 clones, approximately 79% seen once; the top ten hold approximately 35%.

Sequencing used CD8+ T cells sorted from blood. This sequence joins TRBV5-1 and TRBJ2-5; D is possibly TRBD2 (5 bases). The clonotype comes from an adult with rheumatoid arthritis. The CDR3 bases are TGCGCCAGCAGCACCGAGGGCCAAGAGACCCAGTACTTC. Protein: CASSTEGQETQYF.